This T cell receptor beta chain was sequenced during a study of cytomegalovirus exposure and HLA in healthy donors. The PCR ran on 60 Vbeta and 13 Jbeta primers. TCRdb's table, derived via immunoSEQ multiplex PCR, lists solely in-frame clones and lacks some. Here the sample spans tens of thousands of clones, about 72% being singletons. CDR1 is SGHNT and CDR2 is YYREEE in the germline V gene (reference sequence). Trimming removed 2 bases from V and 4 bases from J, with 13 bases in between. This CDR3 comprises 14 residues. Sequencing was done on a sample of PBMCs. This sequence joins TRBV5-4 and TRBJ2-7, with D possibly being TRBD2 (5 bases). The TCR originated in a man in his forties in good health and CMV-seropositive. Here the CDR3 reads CASSFEVGGYEQYF. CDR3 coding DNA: TGTGCCAGCAGCTTTGAGGTTGGAGGTTACGAGCAGTACTTC.